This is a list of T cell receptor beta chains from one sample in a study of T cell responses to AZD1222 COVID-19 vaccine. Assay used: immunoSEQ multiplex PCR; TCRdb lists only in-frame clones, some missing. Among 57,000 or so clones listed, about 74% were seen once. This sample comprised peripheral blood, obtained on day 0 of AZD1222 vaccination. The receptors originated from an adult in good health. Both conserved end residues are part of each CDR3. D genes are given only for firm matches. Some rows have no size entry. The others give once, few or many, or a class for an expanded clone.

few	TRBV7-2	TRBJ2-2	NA	CASSAGRNTGELFF	TGTGCCAGCAGCGCTGGCCGGAACACCGGGGAGCTGTTTTTT
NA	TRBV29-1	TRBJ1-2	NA	CSVEGSQSGYTF	TGCAGCGTTGAAGGCAGTCAGTCAGGCTACACCTTC
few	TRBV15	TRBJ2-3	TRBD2	CATSRDLSGGTDTQYF	TGTGCCACCAGCAGAGATCTTAGCGGGGGGACAGATACGCAGTATTTT
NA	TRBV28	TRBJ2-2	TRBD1	CASSLLGYRGTNTGELFF	TGTGCCAGCAGTTTATTAGGTTACAGGGGAACGAACACCGGGGAGCTGTTTTTT
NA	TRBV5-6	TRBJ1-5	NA	CASSLWQMGQPQHF	TGTGCCAGCAGCTTGTGGCAGATGGGTCAGCCCCAGCATTTT
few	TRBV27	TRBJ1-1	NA	CASSLSVRARAFF	TGTGCCAGCAGTTTATCGGTCAGGGCCAGAGCTTTCTTT
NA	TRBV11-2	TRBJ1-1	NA	CASSFGARGLNTEAFF	TGTGCCAGCAGCTTCGGGGCCCGGGGCTTGAACACTGAAGCTTTCTTT
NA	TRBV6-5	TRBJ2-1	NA	CASAPRGGGYNEQFF	TGTGCCAGCGCCCCCAGAGGGGGAGGCTACAATGAGCAGTTCTTC
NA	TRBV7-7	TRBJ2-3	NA	CASSLGLSDTQYF	TGTGCTAGCAGCTTAGGGTTATCAGATACGCAGTATTTT
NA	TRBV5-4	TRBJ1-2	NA	CASSLVLEDGYTF	TGTGCCAGCAGCTTGGTCCTGGAGGATGGCTACACCTTC
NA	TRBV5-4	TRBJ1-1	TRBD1	CASSLGGQGEGTEAFF	TGTGCCAGCAGCTTGGGGGGACAGGGAGAGGGCACTGAAGCTTTCTTT
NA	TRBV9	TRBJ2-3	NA	CASSGLRDPMQYF	TGTGCCAGCAGCGGATTACGGGACCCTATGCAGTATTTT
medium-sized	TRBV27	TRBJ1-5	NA	CASSLMGLGNQPQHF	TGTGCCAGCAGTTTAATGGGCTTGGGCAATCAGCCCCAGCATTTT
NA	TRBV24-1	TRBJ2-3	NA	CATSDTLTPSTDTQYF	TGTGCCACCAGTGATACCTTAACCCCTAGCACAGATACGCAGTATTTT
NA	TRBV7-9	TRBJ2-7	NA	CASSPTAGKEQYF	TGTGCCAGCAGCCCTACGGCGGGGAAAGAGCAGTACTTC
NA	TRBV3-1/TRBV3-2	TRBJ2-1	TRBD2	CASSQPLGLAGSSYNEQFF	TGTGCCAGCAGCCAACCCCTTGGACTAGCGGGGAGCTCCTACAATGAGCAGTTCTTC
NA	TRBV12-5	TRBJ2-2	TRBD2	CASGAGGDGELFF	TGTGCTAGTGGGGCGGGAGGCGACGGGGAGCTGTTTTTT
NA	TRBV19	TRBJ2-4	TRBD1	CASSLGQGKGTKNIQYF	TGTGCCAGTAGTCTTGGACAGGGTAAGGGAACCAAAAACATTCAGTACTTC
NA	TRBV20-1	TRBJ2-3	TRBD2	CSASPMAGGKDTQYF	TGCAGTGCTAGTCCGATGGCGGGGGGCAAAGATACGCAGTATTTT
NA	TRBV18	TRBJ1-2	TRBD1	CASSLGTGDDYGYTF	TGTGCCAGCTCGCTCGGGACAGGGGATGACTATGGCTACACCTTC
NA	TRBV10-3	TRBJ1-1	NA	CANSRDSRTEAFF	TGTGCCAATTCCCGGGACTCCCGCACTGAAGCTTTCTTT
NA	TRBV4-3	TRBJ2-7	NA	CASSQDMAGMTYEQYF	TGCGCCAGCAGCCAAGATATGGCAGGGATGACCTACGAGCAGTACTTC
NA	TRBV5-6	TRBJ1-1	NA	CASSLGQVAGEAFF	TGTGCCAGCAGCTTGGGACAAGTCGCAGGTGAAGCTTTCTTT
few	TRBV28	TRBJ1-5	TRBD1	CASSVGQGGQPQHF	TGTGCCAGCAGTGTGGGACAGGGGGGCCAGCCCCAGCATTTT
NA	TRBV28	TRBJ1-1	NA	CASSLPGGVTVEAFF	TGTGCCAGCAGTTTGCCCGGAGGGGTGACCGTGGAAGCTTTCTTT
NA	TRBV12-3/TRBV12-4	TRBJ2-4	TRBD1	CASSMDRGNIQYF	TGTGCCAGCAGTATGGACAGGGGAAACATTCAGTACTTC
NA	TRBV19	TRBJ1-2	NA	CASRRRAGYGYTF	TGTGCCAGTAGGCGCAGGGCGGGCTATGGCTACACCTTC
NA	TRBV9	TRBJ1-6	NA	CASSVQGDVSGGSNSPLHF	TGTGCCAGCAGCGTACAGGGTGATGTTTCGGGGGGTAGTAATTCACCCCTCCACTTT